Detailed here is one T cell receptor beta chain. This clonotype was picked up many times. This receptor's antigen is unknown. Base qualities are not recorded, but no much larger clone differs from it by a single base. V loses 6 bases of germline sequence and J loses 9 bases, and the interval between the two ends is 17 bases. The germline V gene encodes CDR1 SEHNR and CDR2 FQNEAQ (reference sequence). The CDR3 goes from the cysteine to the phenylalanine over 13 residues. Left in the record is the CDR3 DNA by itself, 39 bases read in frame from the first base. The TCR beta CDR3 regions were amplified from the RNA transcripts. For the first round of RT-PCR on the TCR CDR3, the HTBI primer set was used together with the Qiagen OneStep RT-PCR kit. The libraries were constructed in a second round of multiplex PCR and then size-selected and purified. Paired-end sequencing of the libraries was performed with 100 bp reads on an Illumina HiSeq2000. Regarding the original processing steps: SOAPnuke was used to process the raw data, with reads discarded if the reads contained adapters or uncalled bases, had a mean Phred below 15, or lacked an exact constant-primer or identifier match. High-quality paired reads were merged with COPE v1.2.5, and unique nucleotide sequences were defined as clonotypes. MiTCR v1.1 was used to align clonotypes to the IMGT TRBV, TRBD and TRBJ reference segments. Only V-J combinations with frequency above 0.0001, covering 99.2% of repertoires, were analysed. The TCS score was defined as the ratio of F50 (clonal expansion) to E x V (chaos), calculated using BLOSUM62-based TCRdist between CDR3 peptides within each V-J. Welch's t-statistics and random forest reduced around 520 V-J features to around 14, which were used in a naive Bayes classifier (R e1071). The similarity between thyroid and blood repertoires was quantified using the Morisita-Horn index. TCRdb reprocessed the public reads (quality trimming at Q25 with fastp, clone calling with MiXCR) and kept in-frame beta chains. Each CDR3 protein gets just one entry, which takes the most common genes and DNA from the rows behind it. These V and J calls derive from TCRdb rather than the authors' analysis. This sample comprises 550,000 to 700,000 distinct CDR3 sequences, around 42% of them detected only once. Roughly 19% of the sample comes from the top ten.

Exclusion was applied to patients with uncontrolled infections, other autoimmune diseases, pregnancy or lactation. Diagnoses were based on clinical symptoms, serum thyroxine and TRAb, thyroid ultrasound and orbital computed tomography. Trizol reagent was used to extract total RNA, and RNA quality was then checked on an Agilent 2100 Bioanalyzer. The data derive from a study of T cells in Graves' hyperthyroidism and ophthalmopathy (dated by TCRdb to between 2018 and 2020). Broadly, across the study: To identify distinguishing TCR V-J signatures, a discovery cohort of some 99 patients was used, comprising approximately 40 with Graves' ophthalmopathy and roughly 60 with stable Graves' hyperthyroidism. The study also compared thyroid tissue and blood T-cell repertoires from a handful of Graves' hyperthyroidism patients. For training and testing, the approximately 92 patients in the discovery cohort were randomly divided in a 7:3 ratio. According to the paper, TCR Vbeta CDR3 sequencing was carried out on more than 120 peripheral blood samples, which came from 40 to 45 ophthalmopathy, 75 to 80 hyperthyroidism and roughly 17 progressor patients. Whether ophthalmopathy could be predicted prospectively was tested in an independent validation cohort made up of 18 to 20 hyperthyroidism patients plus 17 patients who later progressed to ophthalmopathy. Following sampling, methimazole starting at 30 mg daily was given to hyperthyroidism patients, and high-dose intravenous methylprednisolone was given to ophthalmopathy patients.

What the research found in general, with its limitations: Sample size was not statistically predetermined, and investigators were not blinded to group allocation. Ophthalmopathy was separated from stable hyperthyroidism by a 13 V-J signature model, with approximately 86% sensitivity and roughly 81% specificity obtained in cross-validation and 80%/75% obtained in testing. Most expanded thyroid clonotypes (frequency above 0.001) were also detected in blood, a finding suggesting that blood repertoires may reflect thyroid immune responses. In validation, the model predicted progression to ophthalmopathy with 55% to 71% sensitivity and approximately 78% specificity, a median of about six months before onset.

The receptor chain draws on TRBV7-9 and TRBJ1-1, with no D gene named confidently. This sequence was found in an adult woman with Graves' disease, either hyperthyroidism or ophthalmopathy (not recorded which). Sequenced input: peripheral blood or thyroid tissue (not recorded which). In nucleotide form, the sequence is TGTGCCAGCAGTTCCGGGAGGGCCCTCCAAGCTTTCTTT. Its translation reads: CASSSGRALQAFF.